This entry lists 27 T cell receptor beta chains sequenced from one sample in a study of identifying expanded T cells in peripheral blood. TCRdb's copy holds only in-frame clones and misses some; the assay was immunoSEQ multiplex PCR. This sample has more than 85,000 clones, with about 91% found just once. Sample: blood. Receptor source: a person aged 18 to 69 in good health.

In DNA form, the CDR3 reads TGTGCCAGCTCTGGACAGGGGGGAGCAGATACGCAGTATTTT. Translated: CASSGQGGADTQYF. The rearrangement joins TRBV6-4 to TRBJ2-3, with 10 bases that match TRBD1. V lost 8 bases and J lost 4; bases outside the gene matches: 6. The CDR3 runs 14 residues. Per germline, CDR1 MRHNA and CDR2 SNTAGT.

The chain employs TRBV7-6 and TRBJ2-2; D gene uncertain. The CDR3 sequence is 12 residues long. CDR1 and CDR2 (germline): SGHVS, FNYEAQ. The ends were cut back, 5 bases at V and 9 bases at J, with 10 bases in the middle. CDR3 loop: CASSQLGRELFF. In nucleotides, the CDR3 is TGTGCCAGCAGCCAGCTTGGGAGGGAGCTGTTTTTT.

Only one count was recorded for this clone. This chain links TRBV30 with TRBJ2-1; TRBD1 is a possible D gene (6 bases). V lost 2 bases, J lost 9 bases, and 11 bases lay in between. Germline lookup yields CDR1 GTSNPN and CDR2 SVGIG (reference sequence). The CDR3 sequence is 12 residues long. CDR3: CAWSLGAAEQFF. The DNA for the CDR3 is TGTGCCTGGAGTCTGGGGGCCGCTGAGCAGTTCTTC.

The chain is built from TRBV6-1 and TRBJ2-5; maybe TRBD1 (5 bases). Germline values: CDR1 MNHNS, CDR2 SASEGT. V lost 9 bases and J lost 6, with 17 bases in between. The CDR3 is 13 residues long. This CDR3 reads CASSSDTFKTQYF. As DNA, the CDR3 is TGTGCCAGTTCCTCGGACACTTTCAAGACCCAGTACTTC.

The sample holds a few counts of this clone. This sequence joins TRBV4-1 and TRBJ1-1; possible D gene TRBD1, 6 bases. V was trimmed by 0 bases and J by 1 base, leaving 15 bases between them. This CDR3 has 17 amino acids. Germline V gives CDR1 MGHRA, CDR2 YSYEKL. In nucleotides, the CDR3 is TGCGCCAGCAGCCAAGATTTGGGACAACGGGGGAACACTGAAGCTTTCTTT. Its translation is CASSQDLGQRGNTEAFF.

The chain employs TRBV7-9 and TRBJ2-1; D is perhaps TRBD2 (6 bases). Trimming removed 5 bases from V and 9 bases from J, with 17 bases in between. There are 14 residues in the CDR3. Germline V gene data show CDR1 as SEHNR and CDR2 as FQNEAQ (reference sequence). CDR3 loop: CASSPGSLLSEQFF. CDR3 nucleotides: TGTGCCAGCAGCCCCGGGAGTCTGTTGAGTGAGCAGTTCTTC.

The chain joins TRBV30 to TRBJ2-3; TRBD2 aligns across 10 bases. The CDR3 length is 14 residues. V shed 7 bases and J 7 bases; nucleotides not matched to a gene: 11. In germline, CDR1 is GTSNPN, CDR2 SVGIG (reference sequence). In DNA form, the CDR3 reads TGTGCCTCCGGTGGGCTAGCGGGAGAGAATACGCAGTATTTT. It specifies CASGGLAGENTQYF.

This rearrangement joins TRBV2 to TRBJ1-6; 9 bases are a match to TRBD1. The CDR3 consists of 15 residues. CDR1 and CDR2 from the germline V gene are SNHLY and FYNNEI. With V trimmed by 6 bases and J by 10 bases, 10 bases remained unmatched. The CDR3 loop reads CASRATGGAFSPLHF. Written as DNA, the CDR3 is TGTGCCAGCAGAGCAACAGGGGGCGCGTTCTCACCCCTCCACTTT.

This clone was detected once. The chain links TRBV9 to TRBJ2-2, with 9 bases that match TRBD2. V trimming: 0 bases; J trimming: 4 bases; junction bases outside the gene matches: 10. Germline V lookup: CDR1 SGDLS, CDR2 YYNGEE. This CDR3 is 18 amino acids long. The CDR3 DNA sequence: TGTGCCAGCAGCGTAGTAGGAGCGGGGGGTTCCTCCACCGGGGAGCTGTTTTTT. This codes for CASSVVGAGGSSTGELFF.

The chain combines TRBV4-1 with TRBJ2-2; D is undetermined. This CDR3 comprises 15 residues. V was trimmed by 4 bases and J by 5 bases, leaving 14 bases between them. Germline V gene sequence: CDR1 MGHRA, CDR2 YSYEKL. CDR3 DNA: TGCGCCAGCAGCCTGCGACTGGAATCTACCGGGGAGCTGTTTTTT. It encodes CASSLRLESTGELFF.

The chain links TRBV19 to TRBJ2-7; TRBD1 is a possible D gene (6 bases). The V gene's germline CDR1 is LNHDA and CDR2 SQIVND (reference sequence). V lost 5 bases to trimming and J lost 0 bases, with 11 bases between them. The CDR3 extends over 14 amino acids. CDR3 sequence: CASSPTGSSYEQYF. The CDR3 bases are TGTGCCAGTAGTCCGACAGGAAGCTCCTACGAGCAGTACTTC. Looking up the rest from reference TRBV19 and TRBJ2-7 gives the full variable domain: DGGITQSPKYLFRKEGQNVTLSCEQNLNHDAMYWYRQDPGQGLRLIYYSQIVNDFQKGDIAEGYSVSREKKESFPLTVTSAQKNPTAFYLCASSPTGSSYEQYFGPGTRLTVT.

The chain has TRBV7-2 and TRBJ1-4; D not resolved. The V gene lost 5 bases and the J gene lost 5 bases, with 9 bases spanning the gap. The CDR3 is 13 residues long. From germline, CDR1 is SGHTA and CDR2 FQGNSA. The CDR3 region has the DNA TGTGCCAGCAGCCGTTCGCGAAATGAAAAACTGTTTTTT. As protein: CASSRSRNEKLFF.

The chain carries TRBV7-2 and TRBJ2-7; D remains ambiguous. CDR1 and CDR2 (germline): SGHTA, FQGNSA. With 2 bases removed from V and 0 bases from J, the gap between germline ends came to 8 bases. The CDR3 contains 14 residues. The CDR3 here is CASSLSLSSYEQYF. As DNA, the CDR3 is TGTGCCAGCAGCTTATCACTTTCCTCCTACGAGCAGTACTTC. Full variable domain (missing parts from reference TRBV7-2 and TRBJ2-7): GAGVSQSPSNKVTEKGKDVELRCDPISGHTALYWYRQSLGQGLEFLIYFQGNSAPDKSGLPSDRFSAERTGGSVSTLTIQRTQQEDSAVYLCASSLSLSSYEQYFGPGTRLTVT.

The chain carries TRBV7-9 and TRBJ1-3, with 8 bases fitting TRBD1. This CDR3 contains 14 residues. The J segment lost 4 bases and the V segment lost 5 bases, leaving 4 bases of the junction unmatched. Per germline, CDR1 SEHNR and CDR2 FQNEAQ (reference sequence). The CDR3 DNA sequence: TGTGCCAGCAGCAAGGACAGGGCCGGAAACACCATATATTTT. Its protein product is CASSKDRAGNTIYF. The full variable domain, its missing parts supplied by reference TRBV7-9 and TRBJ1-3, is DTGVSQNPRHKITKRGQNVTFRCDPISEHNRLYWYRQTLGQGPEFLTYFQNEAQLEKSRLLSDRFSAERPKGSFSTLEIQRTEQGDSAMYLCASSKDRAGNTIYFGEGSWLTVV.

The genes are TRBV15 and TRBJ2-3; D is perhaps TRBD1 (6 bases). There are 13 residues in the CDR3. Deletions cut 2 bases from V and 10 bases from J, with 13 bases between. Per the germline V gene, CDR1 is LNHNV and CDR2 is YYDKDF (reference sequence). CDR3 sequence reads: CATSRPQGLAQYF. CDR3 bases: TGTGCCACCAGCAGACCACAGGGTCTTGCGCAGTATTTT.

The rearrangement uses TRBV15 and TRBJ2-3; D is perhaps TRBD2 (6 bases). The germline V gene has CDR1 LNHNV and CDR2 YYDKDF (reference sequence). The CDR3 is made up of 14 amino acids. V gave up 1 base and J gave up 4 bases, with 9 bases separating them. The CDR3 nucleotides read TGTGCCACCAGCAGAGGGGAGGTTGCAGATACGCAGTATTTT. Residues: CATSRGEVADTQYF.

The rearrangement links TRBV7-8 to TRBJ1-2; D call uncertain. CDR3 size: 13 residues. V was trimmed by 0 bases and J by 2 bases, leaving 4 bases between them. Germline CDR1 and CDR2: SGHVS and FQNEAQ. The CDR3 reads CASSLAGNYGYTF. Written as DNA, the CDR3 is TGTGCCAGCAGCTTAGCGGGAAACTATGGCTACACCTTC.

A few counts support this clone. The chain couples TRBV27 to TRBJ1-2, with D perhaps matching TRBD1 (6 bases). The V end lost 0 bases, the J end lost 2 bases, and 13 bases lay between the germline ends. This CDR3 is built from 16 residues. CDR1 and CDR2 (germline): MNHEY, SMNVEV (reference sequence). DNA of the CDR3: TGTGCCAGCAGTTTATCGGGGGCAGTCTGGAACTATGGCTACACCTTC. Encoded protein: CASSLSGAVWNYGYTF.

This chain uses TRBV19 with TRBJ1-1; 7 bases are a match to TRBD1. The CDR3 runs to 14 residues. The ends lost 6 bases at V and 0 bases at J; junction bases unmatched: 4. CDR1 and CDR2 (germline): LNHDA, SQIVND (reference sequence). CDR3 sequence: CASRKQGMNTEAFF. The CDR3 DNA follows: TGTGCCAGTAGGAAACAGGGGATGAACACTGAAGCTTTCTTT.

V usage is TRBV6-1 and J usage is TRBJ1-5; TRBD1 matches 7 bases. Germline V gene data show CDR1 as MNHNS and CDR2 as SASEGT. Trimming took 3 bases from V and 3 from J; bases not matched to a gene: 5. The CDR3 runs 15 residues. CDR3 loop: CASSDQGGDNQPQHF. DNA for the CDR3: TGTGCCAGCAGTGACCAGGGGGGCGACAATCAGCCCCAGCATTTT.

The gene calls are TRBV6-5 and TRBJ2-7; TRBD1 might be the D (6 bases). The V and J ends lost 2 bases and 5 bases respectively, with 13 bases between them. CDR3 length: 14 amino acids. CDR1 is MNHEY and CDR2 is SVGAGI in the germline V gene. CDR3 DNA sequence: TGTGCCAGCAGTTACCACAGGGTGCGGCACGAGCAGTACTTC. Protein sequence: CASSYHRVRHEQYF.

This clone was found once. V gene TRBV5-1 combines with J gene TRBJ2-5; 7 bases are a match to TRBD2. Trimming at V came to 4 bases and at J to 2 bases, leaving 11 bases not matched to a gene. This CDR3 spans 16 amino acids. Germline CDR1 is SGHRS and CDR2 is YFSETQ. Written as DNA, the CDR3 is TGCGCCAGCAGCCCAAACCCTACTAGCGTTCAAGAGACCCAGTACTTC. It translates to CASSPNPTSVQETQYF.

The chain uses TRBV4-3 and TRBJ1-6, with a possible D match to TRBD1 (6 bases). Trimming shortened V by 4 bases and J by 6 bases, and 16 bases separated the two germline ends. Germline loops: CDR1 LGHNA, CDR2 YSLEER. The CDR3 spans 16 residues. The CDR3 sequence: CASSLGTPDVNSPLHF. DNA for the CDR3: TGCGCCAGCAGCCTTGGGACACCCGATGTTAATTCACCCCTCCACTTT.

This clone is medium-sized in the sample. V and J are TRBV7-9 and TRBJ2-1, with D unclear. Trimming cost V 1 base and J 7 bases, with 8 bases left between them. The CDR3 runs to 13 residues. Germline V gene data show CDR1 as SEHNR and CDR2 as FQNEAQ (reference sequence). The CDR3 spells CASSLDQTNEQFF. The CDR3 DNA follows: TGTGCCAGCAGCTTAGATCAGACTAATGAGCAGTTCTTC.

There are a few counts of this clone. V and J are TRBV18 and TRBJ2-1, with TRBD2 matching 11 bases. Germline V gene lookup returns CDR1 KGHSH and CDR2 LQKENI. The CDR3 has 15 residues. V lost 4 bases to trimming and J lost 6 bases; unmatched junction nucleotides: 5. The CDR3 reads CASSLAGGSLNEQFF. The CDR3 bases are TGTGCCAGCTCACTAGCGGGAGGGTCCCTCAATGAGCAGTTCTTC.

The chain employs TRBV10-3 and TRBJ2-1, with D unresolved. The germline V gene has CDR1 ENHRY and CDR2 SYGVKD. The V end was cut by 0 bases, the J end by 10 bases, with 7 bases between. CDR3 length equals 12 residues. DNA for the CDR3: TGTGCCATCAGTGAGTCTGCAAGGGAGCAGTTCTTC. This sequence encodes CAISESAREQFF.

This clone was seen more than once but under ten times. This chain uses TRBV29-1 with TRBJ2-7, with TRBD2 matching over 14 bases. This CDR3 is 16 amino acids long. Germline V gene lookup returns CDR1 SQVTM and CDR2 ANQGSEA. The V gene end was trimmed by 3 bases and the J gene end by 2 bases; junction bases not matched to a gene: 6. CDR3 DNA: TGCAGCGTTGAGCCGGGACTAGCGGGAGTCACCTACGAGCAGTACTTC. Amino acids: CSVEPGLAGVTYEQYF.